Below are 30 T cell receptor beta chains sequenced from a single sample in a study of blood T cell repertoires in COVID-19. Generated by immunoSEQ multiplex PCR, the TCRdb table keeps only in-frame clones and is missing some. The sample holds about 370,000 clones, around 92% seen once. The sample comprised peripheral blood. All receptors derive from a woman in her 30s with COVID-19, enrolled during active disease.

CDR3 in amino acids: CASSAHVRDYGYTF. The CDR3 DNA is TGTGCCAGCAGCGCCCACGTTCGAGACTATGGCTACACCTTC. V usage is TRBV9 and J usage is TRBJ1-2; D is unresolved. V dropped 3 bases and J dropped 3 bases, with 12 bases sitting between them. CDR3 length: 14 residues. Germline assignment: CDR1 SGDLS and CDR2 YYNGEE.

The chain recombines TRBV19 with TRBJ1-3; tentatively, D is TRBD1 (5 bases). The germline gives CDR1 LNHDA, CDR2 SQIVND (reference sequence). This CDR3 is built from 15 residues. V gave up 4 bases and J gave up 4 bases, with 14 bases separating them. CDR3 region: CASSNLEGHGNTIYF. CDR3 bases: TGTGCCAGTAGTAACTTGGAGGGGCACGGAAACACCATATATTTT.

The chain joins TRBV6-2 or TRBV6-3 to TRBJ1-2, with D perhaps matching TRBD1 (5 bases). CDR3 length: 13 residues. V was shortened by 2 bases and J by 5 bases, with 9 bases between the two germline ends. Germline CDR1 reads MNHEY; CDR2 reads SVGEGT. The chain's CDR3 is CASSYDTGYGYTF. Here the CDR3 DNA reads TGTGCCAGCAGTTACGACACAGGTTATGGCTACACCTTC.

This chain connects TRBV10-1 to TRBJ2-1; TRBD2 matches 8 bases. The CDR3 has 14 residues. With 5 bases clipped from V and 0 bases from J, the junction kept 0 bases outside the gene matches. The V gene's germline CDR1 is WNHNN and CDR2 SYGVQD (reference sequence). CDR3 sequence reads: CASSSGSSYNEQFF. CDR3 DNA sequence: TGCGCCAGCAGTAGCGGGAGCTCCTACAATGAGCAGTTCTTC.

This chain links TRBV28 with TRBJ1-6, with D possibly being TRBD1 (5 bases). CDR1 and CDR2 (germline): MDHEN, SYDVKM. The V end was cut by 6 bases, the J end by 7 bases, with 16 bases between. The CDR3 runs 15 residues. The CDR3 DNA sequence: TGTGCCAGCAGGGGGGGAGCGGTCAACAATTCACCCCTCCACTTT. Translation: CASRGGAVNNSPLHF.

The chain combines TRBV19 with TRBJ2-1; maybe TRBD2 (6 bases). The ends were cut back, 2 bases at V and 5 bases at J, with 10 bases in the middle. Germline CDR1 reads LNHDA; CDR2 reads SQIVND (reference sequence). This CDR3 region has 14 residues. CDR3 DNA: TGTGCCAGTAGTATACTAGCGTACGACAATGAGCAGTTCTTC. It is translated as CASSILAYDNEQFF.

This chain links TRBV27 with TRBJ2-1; D is possibly TRBD2 (5 bases). This CDR3 region has 18 residues. V lost 4 bases, J lost 0 bases, and 19 bases lay in between. Germline V gives CDR1 MNHEY, CDR2 SMNVEV (reference sequence). As DNA, the CDR3 is TGTGCCAGCAGTTCTTACTCCGGGGTCGGTGGCTCCTACAATGAGCAGTTCTTC. It codes for CASSSYSGVGGSYNEQFF.

This chain connects TRBV23-1 to TRBJ1-5, with D possibly matching TRBD1 (6 bases). TRBV23-1 is labeled an ORF, and its function is uncertain. V lost 2 bases and J 4 bases, leaving 18 bases between the germline ends. This CDR3 region has 17 residues. CDR3 amino acids: CASSQLLSGRGNQPQHF. The DNA of the CDR3 is TGCGCCAGCAGTCAACTCCTCTCGGGGAGGGGGAATCAGCCCCAGCATTTT.

V usage is TRBV10-2 and J usage is TRBJ1-1; TRBD1 aligns across 9 bases. The V gene end was trimmed by 4 bases and the J gene end by 5 bases; junction bases not matched to a gene: 8. This CDR3 has 15 residues. The V gene's germline CDR1 is WSHSY and CDR2 SAAADI. The CDR3 here is CASSGYRGPETEAFF. The CDR3 nucleotides are TGCGCCAGCAGTGGCTACAGGGGGCCGGAGACTGAAGCTTTCTTT.

The count of this clone is one. This chain joins TRBV18 and TRBJ1-6; no firm D call. Looked up from germline, CDR1 is KGHSH and CDR2 is LQKENI. This CDR3 region has 14 residues. The V and J ends lost 3 bases and 8 bases respectively, with 11 bases between them. CDR3 sequence (DNA): TGTGCCAGCTCACCCCCGTCGGTAGATTCACCCCTCCACTTT. Its protein is CASSPPSVDSPLHF.

CDR3 DNA: TGTGCCAGCAGCACAGGCGGGAGGGTCACTGAAGCTTTCTTT. This gives the protein CASSTGGRVTEAFF. The chain has TRBV5-6 and TRBJ1-1; weak D call: TRBD1 (5 bases). Germline CDR1 SGHDT, CDR2 YYEEEE. Trimming removed 4 bases from V and 4 bases from J, with 14 bases in between. The CDR3 has 14 residues.

V and J are TRBV6-2 or TRBV6-3 and TRBJ2-1, with 8 nucleotides matching TRBD1. This CDR3 has 16 amino acids. The junction had 4 bases not matched to a gene; V was cut back by 2 bases and J by 1 base. Germline V CDR1 and CDR2: MNHEY, SVGEGT. CDR3 DNA sequence: TGTGCCAGCAGTTACCTCAGGGGGCAATCCTACAATGAGCAGTTCTTC. Amino acids: CASSYLRGQSYNEQFF.

This rearrangement joins TRBV5-6 to TRBJ2-7; 7 bases are shared with TRBD2. The ends lost 4 bases at V and 6 bases at J; junction bases unmatched: 13. In germline, CDR1 is SGHDT, CDR2 YYEEEE. CDR3 length: 15 amino acids. CDR3 nucleotides: TGTGCCAGCAGCCCAAGCCCCGGGACTATGAGCGAGCAGTACGTC. It codes for CASSPSPGTMSEQYV.

Note on this clone: In the same sample, other DNA sequences code for this CDR3. The V call is TRBV18, the J call TRBJ2-1; maybe TRBD2 (5 bases). Trimming took off 3 bases at V and 0 bases at J, with 12 bases between the two ends. In germline, CDR1 is KGHSH, CDR2 LQKENI. The CDR3 has 16 residues. Written as DNA, the CDR3 is TGTGCCAGCTCACCCGAAGGTGGGAGCTCCTACAATGAGCAGTTCTTC. Encoded protein: CASSPEGGSSYNEQFF.

This chain connects TRBV30 to TRBJ1-6; D remains ambiguous. The ends were cut back, 1 base at V and 7 bases at J, with 5 bases in the middle. Per the germline V gene, CDR1 is GTSNPN and CDR2 is SVGIG (reference sequence). CDR3 size: 12 residues. The CDR3 DNA is TGTGCCTGGAGTGCCCCGAATTCACCCCTCCACTTT. Translating gives CAWSAPNSPLHF.

V is TRBV9 and J is TRBJ2-1, with 11 bases matching TRBD2. This CDR3 is 16 amino acids long. Germline V gene lookup returns CDR1 SGDLS and CDR2 YYNGEE. V gave up 4 bases and J gave up 2 bases; unmatched junction bases: 5. The CDR3 nucleotides are TGTGCCAGCAGCCCATTAGCGGGGGGGCCCTACAATGAGCAGTTCTTC. This encodes CASSPLAGGPYNEQFF.

V is TRBV3-1 (or the pseudogene TRBV3-2) and J is TRBJ2-5, with unresolved D. Germline V gene sequence: CDR1 LGHDT, CDR2 YNNKEL (reference sequence). Trimming took 0 bases from V and 5 from J, leaving 13 bases between them. The CDR3 covers 15 residues. CDR3 sequence: CASSQELAARETQYF. CDR3 DNA: TGTGCCAGCAGCCAAGAATTGGCGGCACGGGAGACCCAGTACTTC.

The V gene is TRBV5-1, the J gene TRBJ2-1; 11 bases map to TRBD2. V lost 1 base to trimming and J lost 7 bases; unmatched junction nucleotides: 4. The V gene's germline CDR1 is SGHRS and CDR2 YFSETQ. The length of the CDR3 is 15 residues. The chain's CDR3 is CASSLLLAGGNEQFF. The CDR3 bases are TGCGCCAGCAGCTTGCTTCTAGCGGGAGGTAATGAGCAGTTCTTC.

In this sample, this clone turned up once. The gene calls are TRBV7-8 and TRBJ2-7, with a possible D match to TRBD1 (6 bases). CDR1 is SGHVS, CDR2 FQNEAQ, per germline. This CDR3 is built from 15 residues. V was clipped by 5 bases and J by 6 bases, with 20 bases between them. CDR3 bases: TGTGCCAGCAGCCCTCGGGCCAGGGGAGAGGGCGAGCAGTACTTC. Protein: CASSPRARGEGEQYF.

The V call is TRBV19, the J call TRBJ2-7; TRBD1 is a possible D gene (6 bases). V was clipped by 3 bases and J by 0 bases, with 15 bases between them. The length of the CDR3 is 16 residues. The germline gives CDR1 LNHDA, CDR2 SQIVND (reference sequence). CDR3 sequence reads: CASSIQGRGSSYEQYF. CDR3 sequence (DNA): TGTGCCAGTAGTATTCAAGGCAGGGGAAGCTCCTACGAGCAGTACTTC.

The rearrangement joins TRBV4-1 to TRBJ2-7; no definite D call. The germline V gene encodes CDR1 MGHRA and CDR2 YSYEKL. The CDR3 extends over 14 amino acids. The V end was cut by 0 bases, the J end by 5 bases, with 11 bases between. This CDR3 reads CASSQERFIDEQYF. CDR3 nucleotides: TGCGCCAGCAGCCAAGAGCGGTTCATCGACGAGCAGTACTTC.

The chain recombines TRBV28 with TRBJ1-5; TRBD1 aligns across 7 bases. The CDR3 runs to 15 residues. Germline CDR1 and CDR2: MDHEN and SYDVKM. Trimming took 3 bases from V and 9 from J; bases not matched to a gene: 11. CDR3 DNA sequence: TGTGCCAGCAGTTTCCGTCCGAGGGACAGAAGGCCCCAGCATTTT. Translating it yields CASSFRPRDRRPQHF.

This clone has a single count. V is TRBV28 and J is TRBJ1-1, with no clear D. The CDR3 contains 13 residues. Germline CDR1 MDHEN, CDR2 SYDVKM. Trimming took 5 bases from V and 3 from J, leaving 10 bases between them. The CDR3 loop reads CASSPVSDTEAFF. As DNA, the CDR3 is TGTGCCAGCAGTCCCGTTTCGGACACTGAAGCTTTCTTT.

The chain uses TRBV11-3 and TRBJ2-1; TRBD2 aligns across 8 bases. The V segment lost 1 base and the J segment 1 base; nucleotides outside the gene matches: 0. The CDR3 sequence is 15 residues long. Germline lookup yields CDR1 SGHNT and CDR2 YENEEA. The CDR3 region has the DNA TGTGCCAGCAGCTTAGCGGGAGGGTCCTACAATGAGCAGTTCTTC. As protein: CASSLAGGSYNEQFF.

The CDR3 loop reads CASSIGGTYYGYTF. The DNA of the CDR3 is TGTGCCAGCAGCATCGGGGGGACCTACTATGGCTACACCTTC. The V call is TRBV5-4, the J call TRBJ1-2; D might be TRBD1 (5 bases). The CDR3 runs to 14 residues. Trimming left V 4 bases short and J 3 bases short, with 13 bases between. Germline CDR1 and CDR2: SGHNT and YYREEE (reference sequence). The full variable domain, in which reference TRBV5-4 and TRBJ1-2 provide the parts outside the CDR3, is ETGVTQSPTHLIKTRGQQVTLRCSSQSGHNTVSWYQQALGQGPQFIFQYYREEENGRGNFPPRFSGLQFPNYSSELNVNALELDDSALYLCASSIGGTYYGYTFGSGTRLTVV.

This chain links TRBV7-9 with TRBJ2-1, with 8 bases matching TRBD2. Trimming took 5 bases from V and 7 from J; bases not matched to a gene: 10. The CDR3 runs 15 residues. Per the germline V gene, CDR1 is SEHNR and CDR2 is FQNEAQ (reference sequence). In nucleotides, the CDR3 is TGTGCCAGCAGCACGCCGGGACTAGTGGGAAATGAGCAGTTCTTC. Its translation: CASSTPGLVGNEQFF.

This chain joins TRBV6-5 and TRBJ2-5; 12 positions match TRBD2. V lost 0 bases and J lost 5; bases outside the gene matches: 4. Germline CDR1 reads MNHEY; CDR2 reads SVGAGI. This CDR3 contains 16 residues. The CDR3 protein is CASSYSSSGGEETQYF. The CDR3 DNA sequence: TGTGCCAGCAGTTACTCTTCTAGCGGGGGGGAGGAGACCCAGTACTTC.

This sequence joins TRBV2 and TRBJ2-4, with D tentatively TRBD2 (6 bases). From germline, CDR1 is SNHLY and CDR2 FYNNEI. The V and J ends lost 6 bases and 7 bases respectively, with 13 bases between them. CDR3 length equals 13 residues. The CDR3 region has the DNA TGTGCCAGCAGGGGGGACTCGGGGAACATTCAGTACTTC. Residues: CASRGDSGNIQYF.

The J gene is TRBJ2-1, the V gene TRBV6-5; 7 bases are shared with TRBD2. CDR1 MNHEY and CDR2 SVGAGI come from the germline V gene. The CDR3 covers 15 residues. Trimming at V came to 0 bases and at J to 6 bases, leaving 5 bases not matched to a gene. CDR3 bases: TGTGCCAGCAGTTACTCGTGGGGGGGACCCAATGAGCAGTTCTTC. Translating gives CASSYSWGGPNEQFF.

The V gene is TRBV5-5, the J gene TRBJ1-4; 11 bases align to TRBD1. Trimming took 4 bases from V and 0 from J; bases not matched to a gene: 8. The CDR3 length is 18 residues. The germline CDR1 and CDR2 sequences are SGHKS and YYEKEE (reference sequence). The CDR3 reads CASSRWTGGQSTNEKLFF. CDR3 coding DNA: TGTGCCAGCAGCCGATGGACAGGGGGCCAGTCAACTAATGAAAAACTGTTTTTT.